Below, 17 T cell receptor beta chains from the same sample are listed, as sequenced in a study of regulatory T cells in long-lasting Graves disease. Indicated time point: newly diagnosed GD, antithyroid drugs for less than 3 months. The TCR library was made from RNA extracted from PBMCs. TCR beta libraries were built with iRepertoire HTBI primers and Arm-PCR of CDR3 regions. From the multiplex PCR reads, TCRdb called clonotypes with MiXCR, one entry per CDR3 protein. Among over 500,000 distinct CDR3 sequences listed, roughly 15% were seen once. This sample was also put to use in a study of T cells in Graves' hyperthyroidism and ophthalmopathy.

This specimen was peripheral blood mononuclear cells (PBMCs), taken at new diagnosis, from a patient treated with antithyroid drugs. The receptors were gathered from a man aged 18 to 35 with Graves disease.

The V gene is TRBV2, the J gene TRBJ2-1; D is possibly TRBD2 (5 bases). The CDR3 runs to 13 residues. Germline CDR1 and CDR2: SNHLY and FYNNEI. Trimming left V 9 bases short and J 6 bases short, with 15 bases between. DNA for the CDR3: TGTGCCAGGGGAGCTTCTACATCCAATGAGCAGTTCTTC. Translating gives CARGASTSNEQFF.

CDR3 sequence reads: CASSDSGSLTYNEQFF. CDR3 coding DNA: TGTGCCAGCAGCGACTCCGGGAGTCTTACCTACAATGAGCAGTTCTTC. The chain couples TRBV11-2 to TRBJ2-1; TRBD2 is a possible D gene (6 bases). This CDR3 has 16 amino acids. Trimming removed 5 bases from V and 2 bases from J, with 16 bases in between. Looked up from germline, CDR1 is SGHAT and CDR2 is FQNNGV.

In this sample, this clonotype turned up many times. The chain recombines TRBV11-2 with TRBJ2-7; D remains unclear. The V gene's germline CDR1 is SGHAT and CDR2 FQNNGV. The CDR3 covers 11 residues. With 3 bases removed from V and 6 bases from J, the gap between germline ends came to 6 bases. CDR3 DNA: TGTGCCAGCAGCTTTCTCTCCGAGCAGTACTTC. It specifies CASSFLSEQYF.

At least ten counts were recorded for this clonotype. The rearrangement uses TRBV7-3 and TRBJ2-3, with D possibly matching TRBD1 (5 bases). CDR3 length: 13 amino acids. Trimming took off 8 bases at V and 2 bases at J, with 11 bases between the two ends. Germline CDR1 reads SGHTA; CDR2 reads FQGTGA. The CDR3 sequence is CASGGRATDTQYF. In DNA, the CDR3 is TGTGCCAGCGGCGGCAGGGCCACAGATACGCAGTATTTT.

This clonotype was seen ten or more times. The J gene is TRBJ1-1, the V gene TRBV7-2; D is perhaps TRBD1 (5 bases). The CDR3 runs to 13 residues. The germline V gene encodes CDR1 SGHTA and CDR2 FQGNSA. Trimming cost V 3 bases and J 8 bases, with 13 bases left between them. DNA of the CDR3: TGTGCCAGCAGCTTGGGACGACTCGGAGAAGCTTTCTTT. Encoded protein: CASSLGRLGEAFF.

As concerns this clonotype: A read error may be the cause here, since a much bigger clone is one base away. The chain uses TRBV2 and TRBJ2-5; no clear D gene. The germline gives CDR1 SNHLY, CDR2 FYNNEI. Trimming shortened V by 5 bases and J by 1 base, and 5 bases separated the two germline ends. This CDR3 is built from 12 residues. CDR3 nucleotide sequence: TGTGCCAGCAGTTACAGCCAAGAGACCCAGTACTTC. It is translated as CASSYSQETQYF. The full variable domain, with the rest looked up from reference TRBV2 and TRBJ2-5, is EPEVTQTPSHQVTQMGQEVILRCVPISNHLYFYWYRQILGQKVEFLVSFYNNEISEKSEIFDDQFSVERPDGSNFTLKIRSTKLEDSAMYFCASSYSQETQYFGPGTRLLVL.

Here the CDR3 reads CASSLQGTGQETQYF. CDR3 sequence (DNA): TGTGCCAGCAGCTTACAGGGGACGGGGCAAGAGACCCAGTACTTC. V usage is TRBV5-8 and J usage is TRBJ2-5; 7 bases fit TRBD1. This CDR3 has 15 residues. The V gene's germline CDR1 is SGHTS and CDR2 YDEGEE. Losses at the gene ends were 2 bases for V and 2 bases for J; bases not matched to a gene: 6.

V is TRBV19 and J is TRBJ2-3; TRBD1 matches at 11 bases. This CDR3 comprises 15 residues. CDR1 LNHDA and CDR2 SQIVND come from the germline V gene (reference sequence). V was clipped by 4 bases and J by 4 bases; unmatched bases: 4. CDR3 amino acids: CASSTRTGGPDTQYF. The CDR3, as DNA: TGTGCCAGTAGTACGAGGACAGGGGGCCCAGATACGCAGTATTTT.

The V and J genes are TRBV20-1 and TRBJ2-5, with TRBD1 matching over 8 bases. The V segment lost 1 base and the J segment 5 bases; nucleotides outside the gene matches: 6. The CDR3 runs to 14 residues. In germline, CDR1 is DFQATT, CDR2 SNEGSKA (reference sequence). The CDR3 DNA is TGCAGTGCTAGAGGGGACAGGCGTGCGGAGACCCAGTACTTC. Translation gives CSARGDRRAETQYF.

This clonotype was detected many times. The chain joins TRBV4-1 to TRBJ2-1, with TRBD2 matching over 10 bases. Trimming took 2 bases from V and 7 from J; bases not matched to a gene: 5. CDR1 and CDR2 from the germline V gene are MGHRA and YSYEKL. The CDR3 is 15 amino acids. DNA for the CDR3: TGCGCCAGCAGCCAACTAGCGGGAGTGCTGAATGAGCAGTTCTTC. Its protein is CASSQLAGVLNEQFF.

This clonotype was seen a handful of times. This is likely an artifact of a read error, given a far larger clone one base away. The gene calls are TRBV5-8 and TRBJ1-1, with 10 bases aligning to TRBD1. V dropped 4 bases and J dropped 5; count of bases not matched to a gene: 2. Germline CDR1 is SGHTS and CDR2 is YDEGEE. The CDR3 has 13 residues. In DNA, the CDR3 is TGTGCCAGCAGCATGGACAGGGGGACTGAAGCTTTCTTT. Protein product: CASSMDRGTEAFF. Complete variable domain (other parts from reference TRBV5-8 and TRBJ1-1): EAGVTQSPTHLIKTRGQQATLRCSPISGHTSVYWYQQALGLGLQFLLWYDEGEERNRGNFPPRFSGRQFPNYSSELNVNALELEDSALYLCASSMDRGTEAFFGQGTRLTVV.

CDR3 region: CASSPQGGVGEKLFF. Here the CDR3 DNA reads TGTGCCAGCAGCCCCCAGGGGGGTGTAGGTGAAAAACTGTTTTTT. The chain carries TRBV7-9 and TRBJ1-4, with 7 bases that match TRBD1. CDR3 length equals 15 residues. Germline trimming cut 5 bases from V and 7 bases from J; bases unmatched to any gene: 10. CDR1 and CDR2 (germline): SEHNR, FQNEAQ (reference sequence).

In its sample, this clonotype was seen a few times. CDR3 nucleotide sequence: TGCAGTGCTAGAGTCACAGGGGGCTACGAGCAGTACTTC. The encoded protein is CSARVTGGYEQYF. This chain uses TRBV20-1 with TRBJ2-7; 8 positions match TRBD1. Germline-derived CDR1 and CDR2 are DFQATT and SNEGSKA (reference sequence). J was trimmed by 3 bases and V by 1 base; bases with no gene match: 2. The CDR3 is made up of 13 amino acids.

Concerning this clonotype: Its ends do not fully match the called genes, so a read error is possible. The V and J genes are TRBV5-1 and TRBJ2-4; tentative D call: TRBD2 (6 bases). This CDR3 contains 16 residues. CDR1 SGHRS and CDR2 YFSETQ come from the germline V gene. The CDR3 loop is CTSSLGAGTVGDIQYF. The CDR3, as DNA: TGCACCAGCAGCTTAGGGGCGGGAACAGTGGGTGACATTCAGTACTTC.

This clonotype was seen at least ten times. The rearrangement links TRBV20-1 to TRBJ2-5; a weak D match, TRBD1 (5 bases). Trimming stripped 2 bases from V and 1 base from J, with 11 bases between. Germline V gene sequence: CDR1 DFQATT, CDR2 SNEGSKA (reference sequence). The CDR3 length is 14 residues. CDR3 DNA sequence: TGCAGTGCTAGACGACAGACCTTCCAAGAGACCCAGTACTTC. It translates to CSARRQTFQETQYF.

This clonotype was observed many times. The genes are TRBV12-3 or TRBV12-4 and TRBJ1-6, with 7 nucleotides matching TRBD1. This CDR3 is 15 amino acids long. With V trimmed by 6 bases and J by 7 bases, 9 bases remained unmatched. This chain's CDR3 is CASRPTGEVNSPLHF. CDR3 bases: TGTGCCAGCAGACCCACAGGGGAGGTAAATTCACCCCTCCACTTT.

This clonotype was recorded many times. The rearrangement links TRBV12-3 or TRBV12-4 to TRBJ2-1; D might be TRBD2 (6 bases). Trimming cost V 3 bases and J 2 bases, with 14 bases left between them. This CDR3 contains 16 residues. The CDR3 nucleotides are TGTGCCAGCAGTTTGCCGCGGGCTAGCGCCTACAATGAGCAGTTCTTC. Translation gives CASSLPRASAYNEQFF.